These T cell receptor beta chains were read from a single sample in a study of sequential checkpoint blockade in melanoma. The method was immunoSEQ multiplex PCR; TCRdb's version includes in-frame clones alone and lacks a portion of them. Among 4,000 to 5,000 clones listed, about 73% were seen once. The sample was CD8+ T cells sorted from blood (inferred from file names), taken from a patient given nivolumab and ipilimumab in sequence. The receptors were sampled from a human donor with melanoma. CDR3s include the opening cysteine and the closing phenylalanine or tryptophan. D genes are given only for firm matches.

V gene,D gene,J gene,CDR3 protein
TRBV11-2,TRBD2,TRBJ2-1,CASSLATSGIFDEQFF
TRBV4-2,TRBD2,TRBJ2-1,CASSQLGGTSGDEQFF
TRBV15,TRBD2,TRBJ2-3,CATSRGSGGATDTQYF
TRBV13,NA,TRBJ2-3,CASSPPGRQTDTQYF
TRBV7-9,TRBD1,TRBJ2-3,CASSLGQGHTDTQYF
TRBV6-1,NA,TRBJ2-7,CASSLGTPGYEQYF
TRBV19,NA,TRBJ1-5,CASSISTWQVVASNQPQHF
TRBV5-5,NA,TRBJ2-7,CASSYFEAEYEQYF
TRBV9,NA,TRBJ2-2,CASSVEPLHTGELFF
TRBV6-6,NA,TRBJ2-7,CATRVGEVEQYF